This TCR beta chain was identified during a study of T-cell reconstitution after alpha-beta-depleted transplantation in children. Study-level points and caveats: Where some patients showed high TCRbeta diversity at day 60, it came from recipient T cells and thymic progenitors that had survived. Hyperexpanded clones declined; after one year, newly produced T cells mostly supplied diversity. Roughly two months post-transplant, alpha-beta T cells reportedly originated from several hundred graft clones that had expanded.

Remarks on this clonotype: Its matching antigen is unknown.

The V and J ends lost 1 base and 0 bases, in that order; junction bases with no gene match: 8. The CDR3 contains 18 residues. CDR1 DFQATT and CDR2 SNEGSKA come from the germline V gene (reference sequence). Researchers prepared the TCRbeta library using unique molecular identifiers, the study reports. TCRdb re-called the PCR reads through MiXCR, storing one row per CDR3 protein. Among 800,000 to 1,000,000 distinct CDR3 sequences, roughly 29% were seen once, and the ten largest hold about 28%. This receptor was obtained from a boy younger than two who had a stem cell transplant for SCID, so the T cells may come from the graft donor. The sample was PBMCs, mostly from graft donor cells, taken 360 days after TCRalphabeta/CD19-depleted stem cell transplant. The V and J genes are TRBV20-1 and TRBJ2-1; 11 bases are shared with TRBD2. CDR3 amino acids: CSARVSSGGQSSYNEQFF. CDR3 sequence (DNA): TGCAGTGCTAGAGTTTCTAGCGGGGGGCAAAGCTCCTACAATGAGCAGTTCTTC.